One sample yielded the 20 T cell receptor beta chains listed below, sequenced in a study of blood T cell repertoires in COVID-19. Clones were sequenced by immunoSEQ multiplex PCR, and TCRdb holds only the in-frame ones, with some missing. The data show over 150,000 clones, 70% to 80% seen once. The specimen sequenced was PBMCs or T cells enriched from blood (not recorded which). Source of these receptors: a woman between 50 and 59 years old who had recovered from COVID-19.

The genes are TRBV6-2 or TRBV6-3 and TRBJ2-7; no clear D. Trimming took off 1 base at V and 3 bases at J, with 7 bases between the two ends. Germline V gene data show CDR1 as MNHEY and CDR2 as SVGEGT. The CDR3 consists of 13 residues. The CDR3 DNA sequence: TGTGCCAGCAGTTACTTGTTAGACTACGAGCAGTACTTC. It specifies CASSYLLDYEQYF.

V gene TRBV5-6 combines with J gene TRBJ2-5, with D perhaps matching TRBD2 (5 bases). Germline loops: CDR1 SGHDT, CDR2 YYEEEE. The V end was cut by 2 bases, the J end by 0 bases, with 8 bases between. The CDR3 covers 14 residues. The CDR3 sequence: CASSLGLHQETQYF. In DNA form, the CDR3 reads TGTGCCAGCAGCTTAGGACTTCACCAAGAGACCCAGTACTTC.

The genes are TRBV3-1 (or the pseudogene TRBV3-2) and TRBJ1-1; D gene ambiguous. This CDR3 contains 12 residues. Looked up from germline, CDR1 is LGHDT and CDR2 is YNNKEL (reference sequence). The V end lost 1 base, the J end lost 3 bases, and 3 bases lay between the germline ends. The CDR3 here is CASSQADTEAFF. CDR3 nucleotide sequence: TGTGCCAGCAGCCAAGCGGACACTGAAGCTTTCTTT.

The CDR3 here is CASSPVTRGTGNTIYF. For the CDR3, the DNA is TGTGCCAGCTCACCAGTGACAAGGGGAACTGGAAACACCATATATTTT. The rearrangement joins TRBV18 to TRBJ1-3; D possibly corresponds to TRBD1 (5 bases). Trimming stripped 2 bases from V and 2 bases from J, with 13 bases between. Germline CDR1 is KGHSH and CDR2 is LQKENI. The CDR3 has 16 amino acids.

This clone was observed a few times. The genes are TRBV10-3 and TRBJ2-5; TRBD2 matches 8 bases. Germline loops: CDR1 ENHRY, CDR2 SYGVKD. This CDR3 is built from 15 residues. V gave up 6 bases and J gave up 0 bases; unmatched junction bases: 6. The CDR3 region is CAISTSGGYQETQYF. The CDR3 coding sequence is TGTGCCATCAGCACTAGCGGAGGGTACCAAGAGACCCAGTACTTC.

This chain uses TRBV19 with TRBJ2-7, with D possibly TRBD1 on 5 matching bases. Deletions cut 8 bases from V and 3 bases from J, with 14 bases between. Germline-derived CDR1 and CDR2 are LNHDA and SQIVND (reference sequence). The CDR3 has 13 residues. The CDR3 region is CASSGALYYEQYF. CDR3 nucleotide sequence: TGTGCCAGTTCTGGGGCACTATACTACGAGCAGTACTTC. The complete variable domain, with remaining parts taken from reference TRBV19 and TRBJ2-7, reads DGGITQSPKYLFRKEGQNVTLSCEQNLNHDAMYWYRQDPGQGLRLIYYSQIVNDFQKGDIAEGYSVSREKKESFPLTVTSAQKNPTAFYLCASSGALYYEQYFGPGTRLTVT.

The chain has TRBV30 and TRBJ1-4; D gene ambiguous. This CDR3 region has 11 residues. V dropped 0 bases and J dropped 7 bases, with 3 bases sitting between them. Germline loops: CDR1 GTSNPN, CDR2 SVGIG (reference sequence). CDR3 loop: CAWSVLEKLFF. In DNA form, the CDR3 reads TGTGCCTGGAGTGTACTTGAAAAACTGTTTTTT.

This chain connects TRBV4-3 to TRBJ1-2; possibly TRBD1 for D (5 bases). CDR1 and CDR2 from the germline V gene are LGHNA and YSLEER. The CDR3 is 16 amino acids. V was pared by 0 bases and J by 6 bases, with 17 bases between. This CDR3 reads CASSQDNRQGRNGYTF. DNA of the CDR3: TGCGCCAGCAGCCAAGATAATCGGCAGGGTAGGAATGGCTACACCTTC.

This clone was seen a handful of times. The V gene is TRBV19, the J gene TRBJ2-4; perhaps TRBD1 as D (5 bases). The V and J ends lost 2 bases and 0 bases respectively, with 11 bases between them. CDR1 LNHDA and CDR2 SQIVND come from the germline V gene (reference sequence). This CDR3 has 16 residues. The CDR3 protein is CASSIRGRLAKNIQYF. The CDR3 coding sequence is TGTGCCAGTAGTATAAGGGGCCGATTAGCCAAAAACATTCAGTACTTC.

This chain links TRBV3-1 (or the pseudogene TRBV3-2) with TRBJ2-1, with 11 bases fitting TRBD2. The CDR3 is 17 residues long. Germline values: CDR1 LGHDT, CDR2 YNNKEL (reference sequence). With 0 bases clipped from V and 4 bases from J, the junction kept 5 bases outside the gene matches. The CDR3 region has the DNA TGTGCCAGCAGCCAAGATGGTACTAGCGGGGGTTACAATGAGCAGTTCTTC. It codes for CASSQDGTSGGYNEQFF.

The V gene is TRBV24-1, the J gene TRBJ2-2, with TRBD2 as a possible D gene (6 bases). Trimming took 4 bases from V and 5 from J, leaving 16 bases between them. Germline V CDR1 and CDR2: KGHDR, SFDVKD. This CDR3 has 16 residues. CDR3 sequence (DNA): TGTGCCACCAGTGAGGGTGGGACTCGGGGGACCGGGGAGCTGTTTTTT. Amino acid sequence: CATSEGGTRGTGELFF.

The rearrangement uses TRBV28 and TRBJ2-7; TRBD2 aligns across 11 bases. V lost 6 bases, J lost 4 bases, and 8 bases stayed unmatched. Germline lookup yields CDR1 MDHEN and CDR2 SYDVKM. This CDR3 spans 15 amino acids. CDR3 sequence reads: CASSTTSGRYYEQYF. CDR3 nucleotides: TGTGCCAGCAGCACAACTAGCGGGAGATATTACGAGCAGTACTTC.

CDR3 sequence: CASSPSPTSWDTQYF. DNA of the CDR3: TGTGCCAGCAGCCCGAGTCCAACTAGCTGGGATACGCAGTATTTT. This chain uses TRBV7-3 with TRBJ2-3; D is perhaps TRBD2 (6 bases). Trimming cost V 5 bases and J 6 bases, with 18 bases left between them. The CDR3 is made up of 15 amino acids. CDR1 and CDR2 from the germline V gene are SGHTA and FQGTGA.

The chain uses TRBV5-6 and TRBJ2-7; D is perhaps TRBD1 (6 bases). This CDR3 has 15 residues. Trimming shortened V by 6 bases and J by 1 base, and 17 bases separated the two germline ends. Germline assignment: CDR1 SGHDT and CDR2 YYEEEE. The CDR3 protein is CASNFRRTDSYEQYF. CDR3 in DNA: TGTGCCAGCAACTTCCGGCGGACAGATTCCTACGAGCAGTACTTC.

The CDR3 DNA reads TGTGCCAGCAGTGATCTAGCGGTAAGCTCCTACAATGAGCAGTTCTTC. This encodes CASSDLAVSSYNEQFF. This chain connects TRBV2 to TRBJ2-1; 7 bases fit TRBD2. Per germline, CDR1 SNHLY and CDR2 FYNNEI. The CDR3 sequence is 16 residues long. V shed 3 bases and J 0 bases; nucleotides not matched to a gene: 5. Full variable domain (remainder filled in from reference TRBV2 and TRBJ2-1): EPEVTQTPSHQVTQMGQEVILRCVPISNHLYFYWYRQILGQKVEFLVSFYNNEISEKSEIFDDQFSVERPDGSNFTLKIRSTKLEDSAMYFCASSDLAVSSYNEQFFGPGTRLTVL.

The CDR3 loop reads CASSSTGQGSRYGYTF. In nucleotides, the CDR3 is TGTGCCAGCAGTTCAACCGGACAGGGAAGTCGTTACGGCTACACCTTC. V usage is TRBV28 and J usage is TRBJ1-2, with TRBD1 matching over 8 bases. The CDR3 sequence is 16 residues long. Germline V lookup: CDR1 MDHEN, CDR2 SYDVKM. The ends lost 4 bases at V and 8 bases at J; junction bases unmatched: 15.

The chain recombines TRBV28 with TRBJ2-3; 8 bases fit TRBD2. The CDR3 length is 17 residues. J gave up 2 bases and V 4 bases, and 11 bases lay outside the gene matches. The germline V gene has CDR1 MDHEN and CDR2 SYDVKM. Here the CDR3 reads CASSSLGAGELTDTQYF. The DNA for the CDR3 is TGTGCCAGCAGTTCCCTAGGAGCGGGAGAGCTCACAGATACGCAGTATTTT.

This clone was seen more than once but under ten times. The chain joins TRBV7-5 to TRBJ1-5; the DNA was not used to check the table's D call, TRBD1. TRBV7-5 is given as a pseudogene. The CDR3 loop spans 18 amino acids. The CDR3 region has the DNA TGTGTCAGAAGCTTAGCGGGGGCCGACAGGGACCACAATCAGCCCCAGCATTTT. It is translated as CVRSLAGADRDHNQPQHF.

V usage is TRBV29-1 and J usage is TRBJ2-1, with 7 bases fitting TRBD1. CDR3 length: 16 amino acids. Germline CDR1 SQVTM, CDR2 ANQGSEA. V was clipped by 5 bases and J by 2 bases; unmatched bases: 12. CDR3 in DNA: TGCAGCGTTATTTTCGACCGACAGGGTCCCTACAATGAGCAGTTCTTC. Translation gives CSVIFDRQGPYNEQFF.

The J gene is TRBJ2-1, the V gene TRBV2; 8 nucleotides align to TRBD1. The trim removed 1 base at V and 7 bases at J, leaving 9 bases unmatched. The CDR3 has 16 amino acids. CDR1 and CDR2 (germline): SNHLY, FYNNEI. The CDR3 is CASSEVGRGQRNEQFF. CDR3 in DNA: TGTGCCAGCAGTGAAGTAGGCAGGGGGCAGAGGAATGAGCAGTTCTTC.